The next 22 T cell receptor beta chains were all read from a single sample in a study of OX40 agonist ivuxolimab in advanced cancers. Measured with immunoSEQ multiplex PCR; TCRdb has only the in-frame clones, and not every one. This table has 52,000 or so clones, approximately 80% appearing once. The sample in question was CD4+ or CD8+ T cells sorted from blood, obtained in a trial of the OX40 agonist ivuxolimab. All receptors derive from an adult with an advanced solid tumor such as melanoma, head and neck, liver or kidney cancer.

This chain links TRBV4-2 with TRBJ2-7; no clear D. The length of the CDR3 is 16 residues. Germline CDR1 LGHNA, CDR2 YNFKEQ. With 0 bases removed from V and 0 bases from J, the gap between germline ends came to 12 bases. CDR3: CASSQESATSSYEQYF. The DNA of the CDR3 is TGTGCCAGCAGCCAAGAGTCAGCGACCAGCTCCTACGAGCAGTACTTC.

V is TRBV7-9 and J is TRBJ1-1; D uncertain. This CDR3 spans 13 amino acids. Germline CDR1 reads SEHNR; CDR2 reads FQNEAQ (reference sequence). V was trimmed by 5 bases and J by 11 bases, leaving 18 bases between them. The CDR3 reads CASSRDTLGGAFF. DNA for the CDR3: TGTGCCAGCAGCCGTGACACCCTCGGCGGGGCTTTCTTT.

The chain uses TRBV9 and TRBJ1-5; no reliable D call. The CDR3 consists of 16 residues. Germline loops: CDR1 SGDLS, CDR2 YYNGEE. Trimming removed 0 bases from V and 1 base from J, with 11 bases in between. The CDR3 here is CASSVGPGSSNQPQHF. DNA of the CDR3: TGTGCCAGCAGCGTAGGTCCGGGTTCGAGCAATCAGCCCCAGCATTTT.

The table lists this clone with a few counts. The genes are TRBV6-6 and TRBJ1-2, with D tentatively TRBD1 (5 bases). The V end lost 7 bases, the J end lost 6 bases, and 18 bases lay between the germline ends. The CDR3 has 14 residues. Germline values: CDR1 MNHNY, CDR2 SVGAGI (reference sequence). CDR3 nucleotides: TGTGCCAGCATCCGGGACTCCTCAAGCCATGGCTACACCTTC. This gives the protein CASIRDSSSHGYTF.

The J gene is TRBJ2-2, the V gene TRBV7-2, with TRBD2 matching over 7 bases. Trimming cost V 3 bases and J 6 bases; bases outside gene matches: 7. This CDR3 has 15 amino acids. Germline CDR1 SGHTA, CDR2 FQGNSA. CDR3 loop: CASSLFWGGAGELFF. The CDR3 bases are TGTGCCAGCAGCTTGTTCTGGGGGGGAGCCGGGGAGCTGTTTTTT. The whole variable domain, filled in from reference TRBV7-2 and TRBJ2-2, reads GAGVSQSPSNKVTEKGKDVELRCDPISGHTALYWYRQSLGQGLEFLIYFQGNSAPDKSGLPSDRFSAERTGGSVSTLTIQRTQQEDSAVYLCASSLFWGGAGELFFGEGSRLTVL.

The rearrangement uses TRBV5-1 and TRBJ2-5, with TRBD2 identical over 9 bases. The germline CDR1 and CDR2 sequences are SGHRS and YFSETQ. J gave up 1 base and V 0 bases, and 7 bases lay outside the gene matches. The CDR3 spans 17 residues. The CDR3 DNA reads TGCGCCAGCAGCTTGGCGGGGACTAGCATGGGCCAAGAGACCCAGTACTTC. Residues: CASSLAGTSMGQETQYF.

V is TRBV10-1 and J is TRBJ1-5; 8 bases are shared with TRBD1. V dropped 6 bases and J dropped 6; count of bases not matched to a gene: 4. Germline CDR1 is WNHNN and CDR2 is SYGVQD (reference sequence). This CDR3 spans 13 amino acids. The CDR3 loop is CASRYRGSQPQHF. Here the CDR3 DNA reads TGCGCCAGCAGATACAGGGGGAGTCAGCCCCAGCATTTT.

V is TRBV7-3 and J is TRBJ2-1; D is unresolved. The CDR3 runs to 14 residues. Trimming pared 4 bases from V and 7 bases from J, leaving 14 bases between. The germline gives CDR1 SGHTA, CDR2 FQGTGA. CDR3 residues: CASSSGSKSNEQFF. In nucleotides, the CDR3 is TGTGCCAGCAGCTCCGGGTCAAAATCAAATGAGCAGTTCTTC.

The CDR3, as DNA: TGTGCCAGCAGCGTAGGAGAGGGAGGGAGGACCCAGTACTTC. Encoded protein: CASSVGEGGRTQYF. V is TRBV9 and J is TRBJ2-5; 7 nucleotides align to TRBD2. The V segment lost 0 bases and the J segment 7 bases; nucleotides outside the gene matches: 6. The CDR3 contains 14 residues. CDR1 is SGDLS, CDR2 YYNGEE, per germline.

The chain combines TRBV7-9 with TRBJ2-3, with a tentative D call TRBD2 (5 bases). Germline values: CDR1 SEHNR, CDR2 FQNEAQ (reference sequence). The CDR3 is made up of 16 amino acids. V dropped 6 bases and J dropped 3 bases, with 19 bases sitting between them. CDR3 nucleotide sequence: TGTGCCAGCAGATTGGGTGACTACCGGGGTACAGATACGCAGTATTTT. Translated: CASRLGDYRGTDTQYF.

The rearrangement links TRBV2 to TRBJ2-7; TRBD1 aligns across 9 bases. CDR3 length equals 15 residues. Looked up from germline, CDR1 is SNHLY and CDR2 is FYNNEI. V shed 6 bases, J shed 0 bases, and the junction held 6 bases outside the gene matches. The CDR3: CASREVTGGSYEQYF. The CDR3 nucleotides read TGTGCCAGCAGGGAGGTGACAGGGGGCTCCTACGAGCAGTACTTC.

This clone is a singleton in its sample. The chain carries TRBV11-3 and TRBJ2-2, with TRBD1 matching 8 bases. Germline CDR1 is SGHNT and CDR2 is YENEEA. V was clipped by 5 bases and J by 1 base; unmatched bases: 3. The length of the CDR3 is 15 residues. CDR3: CASSTGTGNTGELFF. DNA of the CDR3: TGTGCCAGCAGCACCGGGACAGGGAACACCGGGGAGCTGTTTTTT. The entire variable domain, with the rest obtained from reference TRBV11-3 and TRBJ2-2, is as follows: EAGVVQSPRYKIIEKKQPVAFWCNPISGHNTLYWYLQNLGQGPELLIRYENEEAVDDSQLPKDRFSAERLKGVDSTLKIQPAELGDSAVYLCASSTGTGNTGELFFGEGSRLTVL.

CDR3 nucleotides: TGTGCCAGCAGTCCCCGACTAGCGGGAGGGTTGTACGAGCAGTACTTC. Its translation is CASSPRLAGGLYEQYF. The chain couples TRBV27 to TRBJ2-7; 14 bases line up with TRBD2. CDR1 and CDR2 from the germline V gene are MNHEY and SMNVEV (reference sequence). The J segment lost 4 bases and the V segment lost 5 bases, leaving 7 bases of the junction unmatched. This CDR3 spans 16 amino acids.

The DNA of the CDR3 is TGTGCCACCCTTTCGGGGGCTATAGCTTTCTTT. It specifies CATLSGAIAFF. The chain carries TRBV27 and TRBJ1-1; perhaps TRBD1 as D (6 bases). This CDR3 is built from 11 residues. Germline V gene sequence: CDR1 MNHEY, CDR2 SMNVEV (reference sequence). Trimming removed 10 bases from V and 10 bases from J, with 16 bases in between.

The CDR3 DNA reads as TGTGCCAGCAGTGGGTCAGGAGAGGCTGTCTACGAGCAGTACTTC. Translation gives CASSGSGEAVYEQYF. The chain is built from TRBV25-1 and TRBJ2-7; D is uncertain. The CDR3 loop spans 15 amino acids. The V and J ends lost 4 bases and 3 bases respectively, with 16 bases between them. Germline V gene sequence: CDR1 MGHDK, CDR2 SYGVNS.

CDR3 protein: CASSPSGYYEQYF. In nucleotides, the CDR3 is TGTGCCAGCAGCCCTAGCGGTTACTACGAGCAGTACTTC. The J gene is TRBJ2-7, the V gene TRBV4-2; 7 nucleotides match TRBD2. This CDR3 comprises 13 residues. CDR1 is LGHNA, CDR2 YNFKEQ, per germline. V shed 4 bases, J shed 3 bases, and the junction held 3 bases outside the gene matches.

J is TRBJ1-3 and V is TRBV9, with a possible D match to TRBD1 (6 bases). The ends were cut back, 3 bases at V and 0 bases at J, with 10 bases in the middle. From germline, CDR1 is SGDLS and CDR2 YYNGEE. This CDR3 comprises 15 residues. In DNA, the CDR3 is TGTGCCAGCAGCGGCGGACAGAACTCTGGAAACACCATATATTTT. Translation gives CASSGGQNSGNTIYF.

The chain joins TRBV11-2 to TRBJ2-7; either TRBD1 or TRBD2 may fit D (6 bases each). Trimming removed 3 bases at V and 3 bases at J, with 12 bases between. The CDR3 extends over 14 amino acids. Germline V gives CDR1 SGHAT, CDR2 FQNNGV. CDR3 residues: CASSFAGTNYEQYF. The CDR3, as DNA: TGTGCCAGCAGCTTTGCGGGGACAAACTACGAGCAGTACTTC.

This chain's CDR3 is CASSHPPNYEQYF. CDR3 in DNA: TGCGCCAGCAGCCACCCACCCAACTACGAGCAGTACTTC. The chain is built from TRBV5-1 and TRBJ2-7; D remains ambiguous. Trimming removed 4 bases at V and 3 bases at J, with 11 bases between. Germline assignment: CDR1 SGHRS and CDR2 YFSETQ. The CDR3 is made up of 13 amino acids.

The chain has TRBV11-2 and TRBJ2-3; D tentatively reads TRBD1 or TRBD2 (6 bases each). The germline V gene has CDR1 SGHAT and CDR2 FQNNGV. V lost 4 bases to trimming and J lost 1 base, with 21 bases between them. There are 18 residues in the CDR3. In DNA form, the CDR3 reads TGTGCCAGCAGCTCGCAGAAGGGGGGCAGGGGCGGCACAGATACGCAGTATTTT. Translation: CASSSQKGGRGGTDTQYF.

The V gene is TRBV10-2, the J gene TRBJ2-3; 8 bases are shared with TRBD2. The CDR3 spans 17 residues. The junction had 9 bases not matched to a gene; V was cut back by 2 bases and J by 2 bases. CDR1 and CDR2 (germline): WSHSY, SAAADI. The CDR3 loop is CASSELERTSLTDTQYF. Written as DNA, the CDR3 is TGCGCCAGCAGTGAGCTGGAGCGGACTAGCCTCACAGATACGCAGTATTTT.

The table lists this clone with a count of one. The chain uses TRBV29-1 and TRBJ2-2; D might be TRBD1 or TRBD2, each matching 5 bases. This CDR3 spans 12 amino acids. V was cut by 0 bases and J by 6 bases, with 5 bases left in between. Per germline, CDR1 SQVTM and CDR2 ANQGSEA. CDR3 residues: CSVEEGAGELFF. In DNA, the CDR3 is TGCAGCGTTGAAGAGGGGGCCGGGGAGCTGTTTTTT.